This T cell receptor (beta chain) comes out of a study of CD8+ T cells in alopecia areata. RNA, once extracted, was reverse transcribed into cDNA for use as the sequencing template. Here immunoSEQ multiplex PCR was the method, and the copy in TCRdb shows in-frame clones only, minus some. Counted here are fewer than 150,000 clones, roughly 68% occurring once; the ten biggest clones make up around 2.7%. The CDR3 is made up of 14 amino acids. Trimming stripped 6 bases from V and 8 bases from J, with 22 bases between. The germline V gene has CDR1 SQVTM and CDR2 ANQGSEA. Sorted populations comprised CD4+ and CD8+ T cells obtained from PBMCs.

The clonotype comes from a human donor in good health. Sequencing was carried out using CD4+ T cells sorted from blood. The V call is TRBV29-1, the J call TRBJ1-2, with D perhaps matching TRBD1 (6 bases). CDR3 sequence reads: CSVAGTLPSVGYTF. Written as DNA, the CDR3 is TGCAGCGTCGCCGGGACACTACCTAGCGTGGGCTACACCTTC.